This T cell receptor (beta chain) was obtained from a study of T cell changes during pregnancy in multiple sclerosis. The V and J ends lost 2 bases and 8 bases, in that order; junction bases with no gene match: 5. CDR1 and CDR2 from the germline V gene are ENHRY and SYGVKD. The CDR3 extends over 13 amino acids. TCRdb keeps only in-frame clones here, not all; method: immunoSEQ multiplex PCR. The sample records about 70,000 clones, about 92% being singletons. The V gene is TRBV10-3, the J gene TRBJ1-2; 7 bases line up with TRBD1. Sequenced here: peripheral blood, sampled before pregnancy. This TCR was sampled from a female donor with multiple sclerosis, enrolled in a pregnancy study. The CDR3 here is CAISEPYRGGYTF. CDR3 nucleotides: TGTGCCATCAGTGAGCCTTACAGGGGCGGCTACACCTTC.